This T cell receptor beta chain was found in a study of blood T cell repertoires in COVID-19. Sequencing used immunoSEQ multiplex PCR; TCRdb keeps in-frame clones, though not all of them. The sample has 440,000 or so clones, approximately 89% seen once. V was trimmed by 4 bases and J by 2 bases, leaving 18 bases between them. The CDR3 sequence is 18 residues long. Germline V gene lookup returns CDR1 SGHDN and CDR2 FVKESK. Sequenced: peripheral blood. This TCR derives from a woman between 35 and 50 years old with COVID-19, enrolled during active disease. The chain has TRBV14 and TRBJ2-6, with D perhaps TRBD1 (5 bases). The chain's CDR3 is CASSRGKGRVPGANVLTF. DNA for the CDR3: TGTGCCAGCAGCCGAGGAAAGGGGCGCGTTCCTGGGGCCAACGTCCTGACTTTC.